Below are 2 T cell receptor beta chains sequenced from a single sample in a study of human T cells and chemical hapten exposure. The time point was: healthy volunteer bleed at 2 weeks. Extraction of total RNA was performed on unfractionated whole blood. TCRdb ran MiXCR on the RACE reads and lists one entry per CDR3 protein. Of over 100,000 distinct CDR3 sequences in the sample, approximately 9% were seen once. The specimen was whole blood. The receptors were sampled from a male donor in good health. Some clones in this sample may be carry-over from other donors' samples.

In this sample, this clonotype turned up a few times. The chain links TRBV12-3 or TRBV12-4 to TRBJ1-3, with D uncertain. V was cut by 7 bases and J by 8 bases, with 15 bases left in between. CDR3 length: 13 amino acids. The chain's CDR3 is CASTSTPEDTIYF. The CDR3 region has the DNA TGTGCCAGCACCTCGACACCGGAGGACACCATATATTTT.

This rearrangement joins TRBV27 to TRBJ2-2; 10 nucleotides agree with TRBD1. V lost 4 bases and J lost 2; bases outside the gene matches: 4. Germline CDR1 reads MNHEY; CDR2 reads SMNVEV (reference sequence). The CDR3 runs to 16 residues. The CDR3 DNA reads as TGTGCCAGCAGTTGGGGGGACAGGGGAAACACCGGGGAGCTGTTTTTT. This translates into CASSWGDRGNTGELFF.